The TCR beta chain described here comes from a study of beta chain features in type 1 diabetes. The CDR3 length is 15 residues. Germline V gives CDR1 SQVTM, CDR2 ANQGSEA. Trimming removed 3 bases from V and 4 bases from J; junction bases left unmatched: 9. Findings and limits, study-wide: Lower insertion and higher deletion counts appeared at VDJ junctions in type 1 diabetes patients. Type 1 diabetes patients had TCRB CDR3s that were shorter (moderately but significantly so) in all four CD4+ subsets.

Comments on this clone: Its antigen is unknown.

The isolated RNA, all of it, was reverse transcribed, so expressed TCRB transcripts were what got sequenced. Some clones are missing from TCRdb's copy, which holds only in-frame ones; the method was immunoSEQ multiplex PCR. The repertoire holds more than 550,000 clones, with over 12% as singletons. Specimen: naive CD4+ T cells from blood. This sequence originates from a man aged 18 to 29 with type 1 diabetes. The V and J genes are TRBV29-1 and TRBJ2-1, with TRBD2 matching over 7 bases. As DNA, the CDR3 is TGCAGCGTTGAGGACATAGCGGGCCATTACAATGAGCAGTTCTTC. Amino acids: CSVEDIAGHYNEQFF.